A few counts support the clone carrying this T cell receptor (beta chain). The antigen remains unidentified. Expressed TCRB transcripts were sequenced because the isolated RNA had all been reverse transcribed beforehand. Method: immunoSEQ multiplex PCR; TCRdb's copy keeps in-frame clones and lacks some. This sample yields 640,000 or so clones, of which under 15% are seen a single time; 0.022% belongs to the top ten. This entry belongs to a study of beta chain features in type 1 diabetes. The CDR3 is 13 amino acids. V lost 2 bases, J lost 9 bases, and 4 bases stayed unmatched. Looked up from germline, CDR1 is SGDLS and CDR2 is YYNGEE. Study-level results: Researchers report that Type 1 diabetes patients had moderately but significantly shorter TCRB CDR3s across all four CD4+ subsets.

The clonotype was recovered from a man between 18 and 29 years old with type 1 diabetes. Sequenced input: naive CD4+ T cells from blood. The chain uses TRBV9 and TRBJ2-1, with 8 nucleotides matching TRBD1. CDR3 nucleotide sequence: TGTGCCAGCAGCGTTCTACAGGGGGTTGAGCAGTTCTTC. It translates to CASSVLQGVEQFF.